This T cell receptor beta chain was identified during a study of beta chain features in type 1 diabetes. The CDR3 has 16 residues. The V gene's germline CDR1 is SGHTA and CDR2 FQGNSA. V lost 1 base and J lost 6, with 15 bases in between. Expressed TCRB transcripts got sequenced, as all isolated RNA was reverse transcribed. Using immunoSEQ multiplex PCR, the repertoire was profiled, and TCRdb retains in-frame clones only, with some absent. This table holds around 150,000 clones, 6.9% found once. This clone appeared a few times. Its target is not known. Study-wide results and limits: Shorter TCRB CDR3s, moderately but significantly so, were found in Type 1 diabetes patients in all four CD4+ subsets. Short templates might get an advantage during PCR, and this would be equal in patients and controls.

This TCR came from a woman aged 30 to 39 in good health. The sequenced material came from central memory CD4+ T cells from blood. The genes are TRBV7-2 and TRBJ2-2; D gene uncertain. DNA of the CDR3: TGTGCCAGCAGCTTAGGTGGTTTCCCGAGTTCCGGGGAGCTGTTTTTT. Translated, it gives CASSLGGFPSSGELFF.